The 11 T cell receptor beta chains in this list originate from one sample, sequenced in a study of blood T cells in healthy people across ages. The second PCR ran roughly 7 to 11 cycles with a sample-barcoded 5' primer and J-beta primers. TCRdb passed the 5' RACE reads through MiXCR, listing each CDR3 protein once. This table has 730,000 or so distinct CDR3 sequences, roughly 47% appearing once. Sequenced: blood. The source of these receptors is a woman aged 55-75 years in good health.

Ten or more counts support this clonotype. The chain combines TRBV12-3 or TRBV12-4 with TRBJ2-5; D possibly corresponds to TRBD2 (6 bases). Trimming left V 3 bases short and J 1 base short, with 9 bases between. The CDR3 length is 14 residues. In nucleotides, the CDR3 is TGTGCCAGCAGTTTTGGGGGGATCCAAGAGACCCAGTACTTC. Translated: CASSFGGIQETQYF.

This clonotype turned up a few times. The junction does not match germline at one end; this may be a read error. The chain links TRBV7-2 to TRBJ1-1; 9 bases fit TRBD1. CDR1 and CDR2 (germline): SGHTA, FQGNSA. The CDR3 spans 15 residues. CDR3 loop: CASSSGTGLNTVAFF. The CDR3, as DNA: TGTGCCAGCAGCTCCGGGACAGGGTTGAACACTGTAGCTTTCTTT.

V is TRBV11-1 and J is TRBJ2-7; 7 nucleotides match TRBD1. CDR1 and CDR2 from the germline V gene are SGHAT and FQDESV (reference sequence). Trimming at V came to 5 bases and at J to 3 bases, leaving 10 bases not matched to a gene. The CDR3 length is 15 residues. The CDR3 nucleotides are TGTGCCAGCAGCCGGACGGACAGGATGGTCTACGAGCAGTACTTC. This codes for CASSRTDRMVYEQYF.

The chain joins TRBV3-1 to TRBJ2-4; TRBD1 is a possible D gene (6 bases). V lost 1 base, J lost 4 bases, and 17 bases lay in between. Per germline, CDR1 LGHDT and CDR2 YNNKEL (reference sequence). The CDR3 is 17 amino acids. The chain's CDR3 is CASSQGGGPGQKNIQYF. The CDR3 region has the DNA TGTGCCAGCAGCCAAGGCGGTGGTCCGGGACAAAAAAACATTCAGTACTTC. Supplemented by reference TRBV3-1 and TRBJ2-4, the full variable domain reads DTAVSQTPKYLVTQMGNDKSIKCEQNLGHDTMYWYKQDSKKFLKIMFSYNNKELIINETVPNRFSPKSPDKAHLNLHINSLELGDSAVYFCASSQGGGPGQKNIQYFGAGTRLSVL.

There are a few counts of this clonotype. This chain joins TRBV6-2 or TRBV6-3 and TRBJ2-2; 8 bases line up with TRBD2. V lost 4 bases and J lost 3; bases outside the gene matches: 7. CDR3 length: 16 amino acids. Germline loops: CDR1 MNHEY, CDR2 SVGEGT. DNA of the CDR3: TGTGCCAGCAGTTGGCGGGAGGCGGTGCACACCGGGGAGCTGTTTTTT. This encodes CASSWREAVHTGELFF.

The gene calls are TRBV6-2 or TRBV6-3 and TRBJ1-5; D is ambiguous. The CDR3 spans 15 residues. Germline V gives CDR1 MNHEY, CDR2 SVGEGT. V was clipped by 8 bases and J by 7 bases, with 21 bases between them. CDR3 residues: CASQDANGLNQPQHF. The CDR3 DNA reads TGTGCCAGCCAAGACGCCAACGGTCTTAACCAGCCCCAGCATTTT.

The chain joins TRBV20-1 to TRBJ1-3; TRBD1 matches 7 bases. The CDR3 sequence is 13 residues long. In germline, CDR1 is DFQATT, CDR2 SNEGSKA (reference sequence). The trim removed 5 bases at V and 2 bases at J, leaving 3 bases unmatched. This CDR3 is CSAPGGPGNTIYF. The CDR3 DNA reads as TGCAGTGCTCCAGGGGGTCCTGGAAACACCATATATTTT.

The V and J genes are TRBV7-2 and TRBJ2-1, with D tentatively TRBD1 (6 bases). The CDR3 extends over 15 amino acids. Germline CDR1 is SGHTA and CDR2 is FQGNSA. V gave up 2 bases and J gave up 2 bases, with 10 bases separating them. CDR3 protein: CASSLTGWPYNEQFF. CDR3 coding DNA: TGTGCCAGCAGCTTAACAGGGTGGCCCTACAATGAGCAGTTCTTC.

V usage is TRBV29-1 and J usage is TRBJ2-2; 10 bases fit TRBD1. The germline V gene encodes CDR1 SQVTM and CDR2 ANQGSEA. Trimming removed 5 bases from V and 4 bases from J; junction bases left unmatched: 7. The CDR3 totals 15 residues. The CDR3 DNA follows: TGCAGCGTTCTAGGGACAGGGGAAATCACCGGGGAGCTGTTTTTT. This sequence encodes CSVLGTGEITGELFF.

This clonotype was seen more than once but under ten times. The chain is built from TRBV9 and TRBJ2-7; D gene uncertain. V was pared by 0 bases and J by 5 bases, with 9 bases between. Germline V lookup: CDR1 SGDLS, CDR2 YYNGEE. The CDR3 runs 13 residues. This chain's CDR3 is CASSVEGHDEQYF. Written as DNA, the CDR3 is TGTGCCAGCAGCGTAGAGGGTCATGACGAGCAGTACTTC.

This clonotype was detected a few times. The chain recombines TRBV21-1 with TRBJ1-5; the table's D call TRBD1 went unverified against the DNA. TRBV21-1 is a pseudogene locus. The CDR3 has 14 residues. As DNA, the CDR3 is TGTGCCAGCAGCAAAGCCGACAGGGATCAGCCCCAGCATTTT. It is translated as CASSKADRDQPQHF.